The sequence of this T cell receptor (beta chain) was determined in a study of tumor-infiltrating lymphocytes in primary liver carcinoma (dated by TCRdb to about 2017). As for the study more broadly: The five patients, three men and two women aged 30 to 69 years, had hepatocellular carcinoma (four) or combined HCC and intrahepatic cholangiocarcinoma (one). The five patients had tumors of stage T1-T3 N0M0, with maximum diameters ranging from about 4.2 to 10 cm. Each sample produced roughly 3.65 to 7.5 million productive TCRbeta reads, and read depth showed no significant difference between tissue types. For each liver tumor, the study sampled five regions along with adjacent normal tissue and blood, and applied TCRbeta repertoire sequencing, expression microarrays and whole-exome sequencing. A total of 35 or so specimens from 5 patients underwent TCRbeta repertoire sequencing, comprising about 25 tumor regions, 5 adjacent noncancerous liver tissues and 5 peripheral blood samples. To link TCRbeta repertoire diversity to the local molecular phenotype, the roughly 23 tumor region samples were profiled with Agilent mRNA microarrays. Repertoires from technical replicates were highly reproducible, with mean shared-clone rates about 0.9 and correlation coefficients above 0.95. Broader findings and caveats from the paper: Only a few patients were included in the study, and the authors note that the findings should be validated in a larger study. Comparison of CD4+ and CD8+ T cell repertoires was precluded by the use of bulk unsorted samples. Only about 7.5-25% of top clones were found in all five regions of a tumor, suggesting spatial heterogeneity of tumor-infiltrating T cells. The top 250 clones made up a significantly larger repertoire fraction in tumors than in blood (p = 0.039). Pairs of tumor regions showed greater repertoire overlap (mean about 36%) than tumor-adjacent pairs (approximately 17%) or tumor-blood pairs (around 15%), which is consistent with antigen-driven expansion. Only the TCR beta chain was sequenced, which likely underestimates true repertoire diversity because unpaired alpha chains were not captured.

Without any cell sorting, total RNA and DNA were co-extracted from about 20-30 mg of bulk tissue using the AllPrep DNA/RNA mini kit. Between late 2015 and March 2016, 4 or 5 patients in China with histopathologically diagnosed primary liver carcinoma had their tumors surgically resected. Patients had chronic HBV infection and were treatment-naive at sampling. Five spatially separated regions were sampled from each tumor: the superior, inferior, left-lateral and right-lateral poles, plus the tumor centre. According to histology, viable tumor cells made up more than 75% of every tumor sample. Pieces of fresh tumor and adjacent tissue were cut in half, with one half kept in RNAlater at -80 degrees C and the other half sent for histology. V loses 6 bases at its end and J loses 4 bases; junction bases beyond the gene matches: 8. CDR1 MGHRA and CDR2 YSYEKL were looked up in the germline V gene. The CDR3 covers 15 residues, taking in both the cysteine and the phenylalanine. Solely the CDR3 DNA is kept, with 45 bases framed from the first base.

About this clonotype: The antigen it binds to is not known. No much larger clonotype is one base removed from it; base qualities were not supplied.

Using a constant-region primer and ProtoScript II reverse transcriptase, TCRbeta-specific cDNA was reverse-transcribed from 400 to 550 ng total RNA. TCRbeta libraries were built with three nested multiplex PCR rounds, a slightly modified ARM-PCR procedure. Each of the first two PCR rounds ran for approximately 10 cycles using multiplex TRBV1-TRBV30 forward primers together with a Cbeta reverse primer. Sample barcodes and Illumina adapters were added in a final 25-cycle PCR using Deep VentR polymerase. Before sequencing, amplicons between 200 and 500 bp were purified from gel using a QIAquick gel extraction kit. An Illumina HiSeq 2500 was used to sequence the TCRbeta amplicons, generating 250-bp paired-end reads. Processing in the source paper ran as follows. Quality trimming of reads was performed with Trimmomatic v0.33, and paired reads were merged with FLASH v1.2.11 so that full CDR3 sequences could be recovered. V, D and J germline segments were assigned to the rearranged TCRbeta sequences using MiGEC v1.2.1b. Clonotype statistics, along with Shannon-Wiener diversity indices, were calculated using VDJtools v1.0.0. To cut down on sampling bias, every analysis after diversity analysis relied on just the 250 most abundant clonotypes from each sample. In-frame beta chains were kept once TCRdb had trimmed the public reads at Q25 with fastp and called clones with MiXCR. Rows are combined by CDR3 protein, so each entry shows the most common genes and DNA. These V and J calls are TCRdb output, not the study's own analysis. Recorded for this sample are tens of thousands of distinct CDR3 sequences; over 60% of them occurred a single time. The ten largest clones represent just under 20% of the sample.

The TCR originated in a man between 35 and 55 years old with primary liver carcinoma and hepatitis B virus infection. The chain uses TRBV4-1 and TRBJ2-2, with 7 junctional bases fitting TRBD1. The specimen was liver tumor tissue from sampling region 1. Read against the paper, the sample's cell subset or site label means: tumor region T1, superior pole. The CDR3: CASSGDRVFTGELFF. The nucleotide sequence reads TGCGCCAGCAGTGGAGACAGGGTCTTCACCGGGGAGCTGTTTTTT.